The T cell receptor (beta chain) described here comes from a study of T cell responses to AZD1222 COVID-19 vaccine. About the study: Timing groups of about 4 and about 12 weeks for second doses were pooled.

The V gene end was trimmed by 0 bases and the J gene end by 4 bases; junction bases not matched to a gene: 5. CDR1 is SGHDT and CDR2 is YYEEEE in the germline V gene. CDR3 length: 16 amino acids. Profiling relied on immunoSEQ multiplex PCR, and the TCRdb table lists in-frame clones only, not all of them. The repertoire includes tens of thousands of clones, around nine tenths of them detected once, and 11% sits in the top ten. The chain recombines TRBV5-6 with TRBJ2-1; 9 bases align to TRBD2. This sequence was found in an adult in good health. Sequencing was performed on peripheral blood, taken on day 0 of AZD1222 vaccination. In nucleotides, the CDR3 is TGTGCCAGCAGCTTGGAAGGTCTAGCGGGGTACAATGAGCAGTTCTTC. It translates to CASSLEGLAGYNEQFF.